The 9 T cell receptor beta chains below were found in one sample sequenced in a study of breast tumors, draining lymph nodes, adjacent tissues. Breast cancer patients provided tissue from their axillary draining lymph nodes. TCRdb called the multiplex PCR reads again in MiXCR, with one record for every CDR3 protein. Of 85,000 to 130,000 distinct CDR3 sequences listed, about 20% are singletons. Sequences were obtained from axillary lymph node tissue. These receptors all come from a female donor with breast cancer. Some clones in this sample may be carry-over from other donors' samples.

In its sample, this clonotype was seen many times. The CDR3 loop is CASSTTSGRSNEQFF. The CDR3 bases are TGTGCCAGCAGCACGACTAGCGGGAGATCCAATGAGCAGTTCTTC. The chain uses TRBV7-3 and TRBJ2-1; 12 bases agree with TRBD2. CDR1 SGHTA and CDR2 FQGTGA come from the germline V gene. The V and J ends lost 5 bases and 6 bases, in that order; junction bases with no gene match: 5. The CDR3 length is 15 residues.

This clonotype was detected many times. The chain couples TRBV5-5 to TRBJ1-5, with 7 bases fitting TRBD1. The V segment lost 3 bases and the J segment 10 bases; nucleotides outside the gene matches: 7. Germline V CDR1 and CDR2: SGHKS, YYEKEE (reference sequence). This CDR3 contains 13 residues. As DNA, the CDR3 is TGTGCCAGCAGCTCAACAGGGGAGAAACCCCAGCATTTT. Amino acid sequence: CASSSTGEKPQHF.

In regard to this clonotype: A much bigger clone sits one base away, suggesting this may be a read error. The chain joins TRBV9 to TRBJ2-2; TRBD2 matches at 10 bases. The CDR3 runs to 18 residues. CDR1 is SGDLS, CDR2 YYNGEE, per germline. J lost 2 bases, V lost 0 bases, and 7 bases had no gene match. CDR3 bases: TGTGCCAGCAGCGTAGAGTCTAGCGGGAGTACTAACACCGGGGAGCTGTTTTTT. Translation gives CASSVESSGSTNTGELFF.

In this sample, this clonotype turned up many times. The CDR3 DNA is TGTGCCAGCAGCGTAGATCAGGGGCTAGGGCCCCAGCATTTT. It codes for CASSVDQGLGPQHF. This chain uses TRBV9 with TRBJ1-5; a possible D gene is TRBD1 (6 bases). Germline CDR1 SGDLS, CDR2 YYNGEE. The CDR3 consists of 14 residues. Trimming took 0 bases from V and 9 from J, leaving 13 bases between them.

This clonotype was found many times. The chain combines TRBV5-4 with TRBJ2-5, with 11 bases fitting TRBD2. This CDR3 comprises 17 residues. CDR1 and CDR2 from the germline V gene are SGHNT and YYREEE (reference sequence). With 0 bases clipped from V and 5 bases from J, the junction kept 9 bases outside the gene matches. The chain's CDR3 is CASSLVVLAGGKETQYF. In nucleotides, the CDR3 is TGTGCCAGCAGCTTGGTTGTCCTAGCGGGGGGAAAGGAGACCCAGTACTTC.

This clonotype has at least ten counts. CDR3 DNA: TGTGCCAGTAGTATTTTGTCAAATAATCAGCCCCAGCATTTT. It translates to CASSILSNNQPQHF. The chain couples TRBV19 to TRBJ1-5; D not certain. Germline CDR1 LNHDA, CDR2 SQIVND (reference sequence). This CDR3 is built from 14 residues. V shed 3 bases and J shed 4 bases, with 10 bases lying between them.

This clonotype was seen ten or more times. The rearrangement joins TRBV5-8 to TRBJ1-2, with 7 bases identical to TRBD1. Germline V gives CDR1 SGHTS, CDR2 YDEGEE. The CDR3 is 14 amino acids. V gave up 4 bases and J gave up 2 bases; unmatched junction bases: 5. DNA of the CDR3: TGTGCCAGCAGCGTACAGACAGGGAACTATGGCTACACCTTC. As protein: CASSVQTGNYGYTF.

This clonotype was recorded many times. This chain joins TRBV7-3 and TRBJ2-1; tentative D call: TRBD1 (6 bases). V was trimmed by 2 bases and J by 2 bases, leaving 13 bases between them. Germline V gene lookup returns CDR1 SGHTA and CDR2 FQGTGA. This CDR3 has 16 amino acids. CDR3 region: CASSLASQGTYNEQFF. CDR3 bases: TGTGCCAGCAGCTTAGCCTCGCAGGGGACCTACAATGAGCAGTTCTTC.

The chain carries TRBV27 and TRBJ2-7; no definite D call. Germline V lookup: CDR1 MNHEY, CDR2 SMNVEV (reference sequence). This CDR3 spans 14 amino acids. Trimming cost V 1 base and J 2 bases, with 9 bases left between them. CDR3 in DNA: TGTGCCAGCAGTTTATTGGGCCGGCCCTACGAGCAGTACTTC. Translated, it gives CASSLLGRPYEQYF.